This T cell receptor beta chain emerged from a study of human T cells and chemical hapten exposure listed by TCRdb under 2021. Context from the whole study: For sensitization, 2% DPC in acetone was applied to a 2 cm by 2 cm area of upper inner arm skin. Weekly therapeutic DPC doses were additionally applied to the scalp of patients throughout the approximately 25-week study period. Patch tests used Finn chambers with 0.01% DPC on the upper back, scored after 6 days by International Contact Dermatitis Research Group standards. The mostly female patient cohort included alopecia areata with under or over 50% scalp involvement, alopecia totalis and alopecia universalis. Libraries were combined into a pool for sequencing, and differences in TCR yield between samples came mainly from small differences in library volumes within the pool. This study followed changes in the peripheral blood TCR repertoire in vivo during primary and secondary sensitization of alopecia patients to the hapten diphenylcyclopropenone (DPC). Blood samples were taken from patients before sensitization (week 0) and at 2, 6 and about 24 weeks after DPC sensitization. Twenty-nine alopecia patients gave blood for TCR sequencing at one to four time points (pre-sensitization, 2, 6 and 24 weeks). Broad study findings and their caveats: The number of TCRs above 1 in 1000 frequency did not change with DPC sensitization; there was no evidence of global repertoire structure alterations. Because every patient had alopecia, a presumed autoimmune disease, the patients' immune response might differ from that of healthy individuals. Significantly more large CDR3 similarity clusters were formed by expanded TCRs than by pre-sensitization or healthy control sets, consistent with antigen-driven responses. A positive correlation was found between the number of PT1 expanded TCRs and patch test score, with significance reached at thresholds 8, 16 and 32 but not 4. After repeated subsampling, changes were observed in the strength of the expansion versus patch-test correlation and in the threshold at which the correlation became significant.

The library was built by means of RACE. The reads were generated on a NextSeq 500. During library preparation, unique molecular identifiers were attached to individual cDNA molecules so that TCRs could be counted quantitatively and reproducibly. For every blood RNA sample, sequencing covered both the TCR alpha and TCR beta chains. As for the authors' bioinformatics: The median number of TCRs per sample was around 100,000, ranging from about 20,000 to 750,000. V, J and CDR3 annotation of the TCR reads was performed with the Decombinator software suite. Every sample was subsampled to the same number of TCRs (28,000) for the PS versus PT1 abundance plots. TCRs were defined as expanded if absent before sensitization and observed at least eight times at the 2-week time point. TCRdb ran its own pipeline on the public reads, namely fastp trimming at Q25 and MiXCR clone calling, and kept in-frame beta chains. Rows matching on CDR3 protein sequence are summarized as one entry with the most common DNA and genes. The V and J calls shown here were made by TCRdb, not taken from the authors' results. Counted in this sample were 150,000 to 200,000 distinct CDR3 sequences; under 30% of them appeared once. Approximately 2.3% of the sample is in the top ten clones.

The CDR3 sequence holds 16 residues, the cysteine and phenylalanine included. Only CDR3 DNA is held: 48 bases, read in frame from base 1. The V end loses 0 bases and the J end loses 7 bases, and a stretch of 17 bases separates them. According to the germline V gene, CDR1 reads MGHRA and CDR2 reads YSYEKL. Per the publication, the time point label means: patch test 3, about 24 weeks after DPC sensitization. The sample's treatment or condition label, decoded: therapeutic diphenylcyclopropenone sensitization with weekly scalp DPC. At each patch-test visit, blood was drawn before the patch test was applied. Patients were eligible if aged 18 to 70, diagnosed with alopecia and judged suitable for DPC therapy, and pregnant patients were excluded. Total RNA was extracted from unfractionated whole blood collected in Tempus Blood RNA tubes. Points on this clonotype: No antigen is known for it. Per-base quality was not reported, and no clone a single base away is much larger than it.

The sequence came from a woman between 40 and 50 years old with alopecia areata. Some clones in this sample may be carry-over from other donors' samples. The sequencing here drew on whole blood, taken in connection with sensitization to the hapten diphenylcyclopropenone (DPC). The chain is made from TRBV4-1 and TRBJ2-3; TRBD2 could be the D gene, as 5 bases match. The CDR3 protein is CASSQDLGTGVYTQYF. The DNA is as follows: TGCGCCAGCAGCCAAGATCTAGGTACCGGGGTCTATACGCAGTATTTT.